A single sample gave rise to the 30 T cell receptor beta chains below, sequenced in a study of blood T cell repertoires in COVID-19. Sequencing was performed with immunoSEQ multiplex PCR; in TCRdb, only in-frame clones are kept and a portion is missing. The table records approximately 69,000 clones, more than 70% of them present only once. Sequenced input: peripheral blood. The receptors stem from a human donor in a cohort sampled during active COVID-19.

V is TRBV6-5 and J is TRBJ2-7; the match to TRBD2 covers 10 bases. CDR1 and CDR2 from the germline V gene are MNHEY and SVGAGI. V lost 0 bases to trimming and J lost 1 base; unmatched junction nucleotides: 0. The CDR3 loop spans 15 amino acids. CDR3 sequence: CASSYSGLASYEQYF. DNA of the CDR3: TGTGCCAGCAGTTACTCGGGACTAGCGTCCTACGAGCAGTACTTC.

The chain has TRBV19 and TRBJ2-6; D is unresolved. The V end lost 3 bases, the J end lost 0 bases, and 6 bases lay between the germline ends. The CDR3 is 15 residues long. Per the germline V gene, CDR1 is LNHDA and CDR2 is SQIVND (reference sequence). CDR3 nucleotides: TGTGCCAGTAGTATTTGGCCCTCTGGGGCCAACGTCCTGACTTTC. It yields the protein CASSIWPSGANVLTF.

This sequence joins TRBV6-5 and TRBJ1-6, with D perhaps TRBD1 (6 bases). This CDR3 contains 14 residues. V was pared by 6 bases and J by 6 bases, with 12 bases between. In germline, CDR1 is MNHEY, CDR2 SVGAGI. DNA for the CDR3: TGTGCCAGCAGGACAAGACAGGCTAATTCACCCCTCCACTTT. Residues: CASRTRQANSPLHF.

The sample holds a few counts of this clone. The V gene is TRBV7-9, the J gene TRBJ2-1; perhaps TRBD2 as D (6 bases). V dropped 5 bases and J dropped 4 bases, with 21 bases sitting between them. The germline gives CDR1 SEHNR, CDR2 FQNEAQ (reference sequence). This CDR3 region has 17 residues. This chain's CDR3 is CASSPRDGGAGYNEQFF. The CDR3 bases are TGTGCCAGCAGCCCTAGGGATGGCGGGGCGGGGTACAATGAGCAGTTCTTC.

The rearrangement joins TRBV28 to TRBJ1-2; unclear D gene. Trimming pared 7 bases from V and 2 bases from J, leaving 14 bases between. The germline gives CDR1 MDHEN, CDR2 SYDVKM. The CDR3 covers 14 residues. The CDR3 region has the DNA TGTGCCAGCATCCGCCGGGAGATCAACTATGGCTACACCTTC. Its translation is CASIRREINYGYTF.

This clone was seen a handful of times. The genes are TRBV11-2 and TRBJ1-2; 11 positions agree with TRBD1. The CDR3 runs 17 residues. V gave up 4 bases and J gave up 5 bases; unmatched junction bases: 12. The germline CDR1 and CDR2 sequences are SGHAT and FQNNGV. CDR3 nucleotides: TGTGCCAGCAGCTCCCCGGACAGGGGGCTACTTCATTATGGCTACACCTTC. Translation gives CASSSPDRGLLHYGYTF.

The chain employs TRBV2 and TRBJ2-2, with D perhaps matching TRBD1 (6 bases). Per germline, CDR1 SNHLY and CDR2 FYNNEI. The CDR3 runs to 15 residues. V shed 9 bases and J shed 4 bases, with 18 bases lying between them. The CDR3 nucleotides are TGTGCCAGAACAACAGGGAAAGGCGGCACCGGGGAGCTGTTTTTT. Amino acid sequence: CARTTGKGGTGELFF.

The chain joins TRBV10-3 to TRBJ2-7; TRBD2 agrees at 14 bases. J was trimmed by 4 bases and V by 4 bases; bases with no gene match: 9. This CDR3 spans 17 amino acids. Germline V gene lookup returns CDR1 ENHRY and CDR2 SYGVKD. The CDR3 loop reads CAISGGTGTSGRYEQYF. In DNA, the CDR3 is TGTGCCATCAGTGGGGGAACCGGGACTAGCGGGAGATACGAGCAGTACTTC.

This clone was recorded only once. The chain links TRBV20-1 to TRBJ1-1; D ambiguous. Trimming left V 3 bases short and J 5 bases short, with 13 bases between. Germline-derived CDR1 and CDR2 are DFQATT and SNEGSKA (reference sequence). This CDR3 region has 13 residues. CDR3: CSASDGDWTEAFF. The DNA for the CDR3 is TGCAGTGCTAGTGACGGAGATTGGACTGAAGCTTTCTTT.

This chain uses TRBV25-1 with TRBJ2-2; no clear D gene. The CDR3 covers 13 residues. Trimming stripped 6 bases from V and 4 bases from J, with 9 bases between. Germline CDR1 MGHDK, CDR2 SYGVNS. The CDR3 DNA reads as TGTGCCAGCAGGGAGTGGATCACCGGGGAGCTGTTTTTT. Amino acids: CASREWITGELFF.

This clone has only one observation. V usage is TRBV6-5 and J usage is TRBJ2-2; 8 bases line up with TRBD1. Losses at the gene ends were 8 bases for V and 1 base for J; bases not matched to a gene: 0. There are 13 residues in the CDR3. CDR1 MNHEY and CDR2 SVGAGI come from the germline V gene. CDR3 nucleotide sequence: TGTGCCAGCGGACAGGGGAACACCGGGGAGCTGTTTTTT. Translation gives CASGQGNTGELFF.

This chain joins TRBV11-1 and TRBJ2-1; 7 bases are a match to TRBD2. The CDR3 consists of 16 residues. The trim removed 5 bases at V and 0 bases at J, leaving 7 bases unmatched. From germline, CDR1 is SGHAT and CDR2 FQDESV (reference sequence). The CDR3 DNA is TGTGCCAGCAGCCTGTTGAGGGAGGGCTCCTACAATGAGCAGTTCTTC. It codes for CASSLLREGSYNEQFF.

The table lists this clone with a count of one. The V and J genes are TRBV3-1 (or the pseudogene TRBV3-2) and TRBJ2-1; 8 nucleotides line up with TRBD1. There are 15 residues in the CDR3. After removal of 4 bases from V and 4 bases from J, the junction contained 6 bases not matched to a gene. Per germline, CDR1 LGHDT and CDR2 YNNKEL (reference sequence). CDR3 in amino acids: CASSRTGTGYNEQFF. CDR3 nucleotide sequence: TGTGCCAGCAGCCGAACCGGGACAGGTTACAATGAGCAGTTCTTC.

This chain uses TRBV5-4 with TRBJ1-4; no clear D. CDR1 is SGHNT and CDR2 is YYREEE in the germline V gene (reference sequence). Trimming cost V 4 bases and J 4 bases, with 14 bases left between them. CDR3 length equals 15 residues. The CDR3: CASSPGGVLNEKLFF. The CDR3 nucleotides are TGTGCCAGCAGCCCCGGCGGGGTCCTTAATGAAAAACTGTTTTTT.

V is TRBV27 and J is TRBJ2-3; D may be TRBD1 (6 bases). Trimming removed 6 bases at V and 1 base at J, with 11 bases between. Germline lookup yields CDR1 MNHEY and CDR2 SMNVEV (reference sequence). The CDR3 covers 14 residues. CDR3 bases: TGTGCCAGCAGCGTACAGGGAGGCACAGATACGCAGTATTTT. This sequence encodes CASSVQGGTDTQYF.

This clone showed up just once. This chain connects TRBV6-5 to TRBJ2-5; a weak D match, TRBD2 (5 bases). Trimming removed 1 base at V and 7 bases at J, with 13 bases between. Germline CDR1 and CDR2: MNHEY and SVGAGI. The length of the CDR3 is 14 residues. The CDR3 DNA follows: TGTGCCAGCAGTTACTTAGAGGGAATGGGGACCCAGTACTTC. It yields the protein CASSYLEGMGTQYF.

The chain is built from TRBV6-4 and TRBJ2-5, with D tentatively TRBD2 (7 bases). The CDR3 is 18 amino acids. CDR1 is MRHNA and CDR2 is SNTAGT in the germline V gene. V dropped 0 bases and J dropped 5 bases, with 22 bases sitting between them. The CDR3 loop is CASSDSTIGRGGPETQYF. CDR3 DNA: TGTGCCAGCAGTGACTCGACTATAGGGCGCGGGGGCCCGGAGACCCAGTACTTC.

V gene TRBV5-1 combines with J gene TRBJ2-3; D gene unclear. V was clipped by 4 bases and J by 5 bases, with 17 bases between them. The CDR3 runs 15 residues. Germline V lookup: CDR1 SGHRS, CDR2 YFSETQ. CDR3 coding DNA: TGCGCCAGCAGCCCCACTCCCCCCGTTCGAGATACGCAGTATTTT. Amino acid sequence: CASSPTPPVRDTQYF. The whole variable domain, remainder taken from reference TRBV5-1 and TRBJ2-3, is KAGVTQTPRYLIKTRGQQVTLSCSPISGHRSVSWYQQTPGQGLQFLFEYFSETQRNKGNFPGRFSGRQFSNSRSEMNVSTLELGDSALYLCASSPTPPVRDTQYFGPGTRLTVL.

The chain uses TRBV6-5 and TRBJ2-7, with 7 nucleotides matching TRBD1. The V segment lost 8 bases and the J segment 3 bases; nucleotides outside the gene matches: 10. Looked up from germline, CDR1 is MNHEY and CDR2 is SVGAGI. CDR3 length: 14 residues. The CDR3 here is CASSRTGSSYEQYF. For the CDR3, the DNA is TGTGCCAGCTCACGGACAGGCAGCAGCTACGAGCAGTACTTC.

The chain carries TRBV19 and TRBJ1-1; maybe TRBD1 (5 bases). This CDR3 region has 16 residues. Germline CDR1 LNHDA, CDR2 SQIVND (reference sequence). Between the trimmed V and J ends, which lost 7 bases and 5 bases, there was a span of 23 bases. CDR3 protein: CASTRTPSPGGTEAFF. Written as DNA, the CDR3 is TGTGCCAGTACCCGAACCCCCTCACCCGGGGGAACTGAAGCTTTCTTT.

The rearrangement links TRBV5-1 to TRBJ2-2, with TRBD1 identical over 11 bases. Germline-derived CDR1 and CDR2 are SGHRS and YFSETQ. The CDR3 is 15 amino acids. The V gene end was trimmed by 4 bases and the J gene end by 3 bases; junction bases not matched to a gene: 2. The CDR3 DNA reads as TGCGCCAGCAGCGGGGACAGGGGGTACACCGGGGAGCTGTTTTTT. This codes for CASSGDRGYTGELFF.

The chain recombines TRBV10-1 with TRBJ2-7; 9 bases are shared with TRBD2. The CDR3 spans 16 residues. V was clipped by 1 base and J by 3 bases; unmatched bases: 7. Germline-derived CDR1 and CDR2 are WNHNN and SYGVQD (reference sequence). The DNA of the CDR3 is TGCGCCAGCAGTGAGTTAAGCGGGAGGACCCTCTACGAGCAGTACTTC. Its translation is CASSELSGRTLYEQYF.

The V gene is TRBV28, the J gene TRBJ1-5, with D maybe TRBD1 (5 bases). CDR1 and CDR2 (germline): MDHEN, SYDVKM. This CDR3 region has 12 residues. V was pared by 5 bases and J by 12 bases, with 14 bases between. CDR3 DNA: TGTGCCAGCAGTGCCGGGGGAAAGGGCCAGCATTTT. Translation gives CASSAGGKGQHF.

The chain has TRBV7-9 and TRBJ2-3; TRBD2 aligns across 11 bases. V dropped 5 bases and J dropped 5; count of bases not matched to a gene: 12. The CDR3 is 17 residues long. Germline V CDR1 and CDR2: SEHNR, FQNEAQ (reference sequence). CDR3 in amino acids: CASSMTSGVIAGDTQYF. The CDR3 DNA reads TGTGCCAGCAGCATGACTAGCGGGGTAATAGCAGGAGATACGCAGTATTTT.

The chain uses TRBV7-9 and TRBJ1-1, with 7 bases fitting TRBD1. The CDR3 has 13 amino acids. V lost 5 bases to trimming and J lost 4 bases; unmatched junction nucleotides: 4. The V gene's germline CDR1 is SEHNR and CDR2 FQNEAQ (reference sequence). The CDR3 here is CASSLQGSTEAFF. Here the CDR3 DNA reads TGTGCCAGCAGCCTACAGGGGAGCACTGAAGCTTTCTTT.

V usage is TRBV2 and J usage is TRBJ2-6; TRBD2 agrees at 7 bases. The germline gives CDR1 SNHLY, CDR2 FYNNEI. Trimming at V came to 3 bases and at J to 3 bases, leaving 2 bases not matched to a gene. The CDR3 is made up of 15 amino acids. For the CDR3, the DNA is TGTGCCAGCAGTGAGGGGGGGATTGGGGCCAACGTCCTGACTTTC. Its protein product is CASSEGGIGANVLTF.

The count of this clone is one. This sequence joins TRBV28 and TRBJ2-5, with 9 bases aligning to TRBD1. Germline V lookup: CDR1 MDHEN, CDR2 SYDVKM. The CDR3 spans 15 residues. After removal of 2 bases from V and 5 bases from J, the junction contained 6 bases not matched to a gene. The CDR3 sequence is CASSLAGTGRETQYF. The DNA for the CDR3 is TGTGCCAGCAGTTTAGCCGGGACAGGGAGGGAGACCCAGTACTTC.

This chain links TRBV21-1 with TRBJ2-1; the D call of TRBD2 is as the table states it, not checked on the DNA. TRBV21-1 constitutes a pseudogene. This CDR3 has 16 residues. Here the CDR3 DNA reads TGTGCCAGCAGCAAAGGGGGGACTAGCGGGAGATGTGAGCAGTTCTTC. Encoded protein: CASSKGGTSGRCEQFF.

This clone was counted between two and nine times. V usage is TRBV12-3 or TRBV12-4 and J usage is TRBJ1-5, with unresolved D. Trimming took 6 bases from V and 7 from J, leaving 10 bases between them. This CDR3 spans 12 amino acids. Here the CDR3 reads CASSYHLQPQHF. The CDR3 nucleotides are TGTGCCAGCAGCTACCATTTACAGCCCCAGCATTTT.

Only one count was recorded for this clone. The V and J genes are TRBV3-1 (or the pseudogene TRBV3-2) and TRBJ1-6; possible D gene TRBD1, 6 bases. This CDR3 spans 15 amino acids. Germline CDR1 reads LGHDT; CDR2 reads YNNKEL (reference sequence). Trimming took off 4 bases at V and 3 bases at J, with 10 bases between the two ends. For the CDR3, the DNA is TGTGCCAGCAGCCTTGTGGACAGCTATAATTCACCCCTCCACTTT. It encodes CASSLVDSYNSPLHF.